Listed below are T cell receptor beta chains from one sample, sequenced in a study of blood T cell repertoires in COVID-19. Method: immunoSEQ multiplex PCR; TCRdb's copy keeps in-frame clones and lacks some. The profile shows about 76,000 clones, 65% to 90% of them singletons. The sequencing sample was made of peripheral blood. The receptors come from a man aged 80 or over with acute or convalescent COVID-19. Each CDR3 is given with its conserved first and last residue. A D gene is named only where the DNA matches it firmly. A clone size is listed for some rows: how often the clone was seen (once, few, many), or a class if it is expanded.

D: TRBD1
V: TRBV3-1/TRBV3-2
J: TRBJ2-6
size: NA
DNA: TGTGCCAGCAGCCAAAGTCCAGGGGGCCTCTCTGGGGCCAACGTCCTGACTTTC
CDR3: CASSQSPGGLSGANVLTF

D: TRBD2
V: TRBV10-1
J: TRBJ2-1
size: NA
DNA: TGCGCCAGCAGTGAGTCGGCGGGAGCGATCTACAATGAGCAGTTCTTC
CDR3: CASSESAGAIYNEQFF

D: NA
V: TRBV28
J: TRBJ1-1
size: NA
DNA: TGTGCCAGCAGTTTTACCCAGGGGACTGAAGCTTTCTTT
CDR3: CASSFTQGTEAFF

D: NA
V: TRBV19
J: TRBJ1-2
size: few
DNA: TGTGCCACCCATTACCCGGGAGGGGAAGATGGCTACACCTTC
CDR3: CATHYPGGEDGYTF

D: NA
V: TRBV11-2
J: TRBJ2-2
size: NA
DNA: TGTGCCAGCAGCTTAGGACAGGCGACCGGGGAGCTGTTTTTT
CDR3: CASSLGQATGELFF

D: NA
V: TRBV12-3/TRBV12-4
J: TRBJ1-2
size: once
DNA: TGTGCCAGCAATCCGGCAGGCCACTATGGCTACACCTTC
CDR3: CASNPAGHYGYTF

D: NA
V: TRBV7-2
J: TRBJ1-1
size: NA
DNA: TGTGCCAGCAGCATCCTACGAGAGGGTGAAGCTTTCTTT
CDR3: CASSILREGEAFF

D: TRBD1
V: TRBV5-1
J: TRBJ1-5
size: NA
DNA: TGCGCCAGCAGCCCAGGACAGGAAAGTCAGCCCCAGCATTTT
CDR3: CASSPGQESQPQHF

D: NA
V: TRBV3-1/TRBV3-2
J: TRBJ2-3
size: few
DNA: TGTGCCAGCAGCCAATGGCTTGGGGCTAGCACAGATACGCAGTATTTT
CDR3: CASSQWLGASTDTQYF

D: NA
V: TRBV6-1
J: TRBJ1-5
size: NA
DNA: TGTGCCAGCAGTGAAGTGGGGGGGAGCAATCAGCCCCAGCATTTT
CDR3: CASSEVGGSNQPQHF

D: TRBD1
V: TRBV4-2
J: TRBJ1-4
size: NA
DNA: TGTGCCAGCAGCCAAAACACAGGGGGAATTGGTGAAAAACTGTTTTTT
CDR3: CASSQNTGGIGEKLFF

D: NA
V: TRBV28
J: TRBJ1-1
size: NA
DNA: TGTGCCATCTGGGGAGGTAATAAAGCTTTCTTT
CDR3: CAIWGGNKAFF

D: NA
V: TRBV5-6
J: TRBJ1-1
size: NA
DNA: TGTGCCAGCAGTTCCCAGGAGGGAACGGTGAACACTGAAGCTTTCTTT
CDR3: CASSSQEGTVNTEAFF

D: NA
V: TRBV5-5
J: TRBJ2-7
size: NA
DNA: TGTGCCAGCAGCCCCCGACAGGTCCCCATAGGCGAGCAGTACTTC
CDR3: CASSPRQVPIGEQYF

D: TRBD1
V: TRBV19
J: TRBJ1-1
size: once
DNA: TGTGCCAGTAGTCCGCGACAGGGGGGACCTGAAGCTTTCTTT
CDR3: CASSPRQGGPEAFF

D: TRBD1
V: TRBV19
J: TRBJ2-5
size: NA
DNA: TGTGCCAGTAGTGCCAATACAGGGGGCGAGACCCAGTACTTC
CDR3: CASSANTGGETQYF

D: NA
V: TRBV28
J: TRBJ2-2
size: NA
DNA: TGTGCCAGCAGTTTATATGGGGGCGCAGGCACCGGGGAGCTGTTTTTT
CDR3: CASSLYGGAGTGELFF

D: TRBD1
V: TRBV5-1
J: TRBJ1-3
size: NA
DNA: TGCGCCAGCAGCCCGGGTGGGACAGGGGTCGGAAACACCATATATTTT
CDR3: CASSPGGTGVGNTIYF

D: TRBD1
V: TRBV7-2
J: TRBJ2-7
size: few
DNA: TGTGCCAGCAGCCCCCAGGGACAGACCTACGAGCAGTACTTC
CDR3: CASSPQGQTYEQYF

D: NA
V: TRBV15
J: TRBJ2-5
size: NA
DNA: TGTGCCACCAGCACCCCCATCCAAGAGACCCAGTACTTC
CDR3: CATSTPIQETQYF

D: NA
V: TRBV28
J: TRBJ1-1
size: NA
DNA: TGTGCCAGCAGTTTCCTTCAGGACTCCGCTGAAGCTTTCTTT
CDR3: CASSFLQDSAEAFF

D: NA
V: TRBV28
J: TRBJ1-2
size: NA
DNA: TGTGCCAGCAGTTTAGTGGTGACAGATAGGGATGGCTACACCTTC
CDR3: CASSLVVTDRDGYTF

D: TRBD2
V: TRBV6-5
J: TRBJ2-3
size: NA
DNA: TGTGCCAGCAGAACTAGCGGGGGGCCCTTAGATACGCAGTATTTT
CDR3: CASRTSGGPLDTQYF

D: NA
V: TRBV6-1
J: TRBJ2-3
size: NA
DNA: TGTGCCAGCAGTGATTTACAGGGAACCACAGATACGCAGTATTTT
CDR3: CASSDLQGTTDTQYF

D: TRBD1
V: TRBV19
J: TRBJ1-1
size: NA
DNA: TGTGCCAGTAGTATTAGTGGACAGGGGAGCGCTGAAGCTTTCTTT
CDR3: CASSISGQGSAEAFF

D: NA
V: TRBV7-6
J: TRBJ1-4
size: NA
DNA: TGTGCCAGCAGCCCCGGCGGGGGAACCCATAATGAAAAACTGTTTTTT
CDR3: CASSPGGGTHNEKLFF

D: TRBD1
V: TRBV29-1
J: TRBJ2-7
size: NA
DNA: TGCAGCGTCTGGGGGCAGGGGGTATCGGACGAGCAGTACTTC
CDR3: CSVWGQGVSDEQYF